The source of this TCR beta chain is a study of post-analysis software for immune sequencing data. General study results and limits: A few TRBV segments occurring more often in patients than controls included TRBV5-6, TRBV5-1 and TRBV20-1.

Every TCR beta cDNA library bore unique molecular identifiers. MiXCR was run by TCRdb on the PCR reads, yielding one entry per CDR3 protein. Of about 570,000 distinct CDR3 sequences in the sample, approximately 34% were seen once. This CDR3 contains 10 residues. V was shortened by 5 bases and J by 7 bases, with 5 bases between the two germline ends. CDR1 and CDR2 from the germline V gene are SNHLY and FYNNEI. As for this clonotype: Its cognate antigen is unknown.

The chain carries TRBV2 and TRBJ1-2; unclear D gene. The sequence was obtained from a girl aged 2-17 years with multiple sclerosis. The sample was blood. DNA for the CDR3: TGTGCCAGCAGTAGGTCTGGCTACACCTTC. Its protein product is CASSRSGYTF.